This T cell receptor beta chain derives from a study of blood T cell repertoires in COVID-19. Study information: T cells, B-cell-depleted T cells, or PBMCs supplied cDNA or gDNA.

The V gene's germline CDR1 is MNHEY and CDR2 SVGEGT. The CDR3 spans 13 residues. With V trimmed by 2 bases and J by 6 bases, 2 bases remained unmatched. As handled by the study authors: Estimates of nucleated cell counts were drawn from the amplification of reference gene primers. The assay was immunoSEQ multiplex PCR, and TCRdb's table has in-frame clones only and misses some. V and J calls and clone size are those listed in that table; D and trimming were worked out from the DNA. The repertoire holds under 300,000 clones, 70% to 85% seen once, with around 3.4% in the top ten. The rearrangement uses TRBV6-2 or TRBV6-3 and TRBJ2-7, with 9 bases fitting TRBD2. Sequenced input: peripheral blood. The sequence derives from a woman of 80 years or more with acute or convalescent COVID-19. The CDR3 loop is CASSYRAGGEQYF. The CDR3 DNA sequence: TGTGCCAGCAGTTACAGAGCGGGGGGCGAGCAGTACTTC.